These 5 T cell receptor beta chains came from one sample sequenced in a study of shared clonotypes between healthy human individuals. Libraries were prepared by immunoSEQ multiplex PCR; TCRdb keeps only in-frame clonotypes and omits some of them. In the table there are 2.5 million or so clones, roughly nine tenths of which are singletons. The sequenced sample consisted of naive CD4+ T cells sorted from blood. As to subset: CD45RA+ positively selected. The receptors derive from a man between 18 and 29 years old in good health.

Details on this clone: The same CDR3 can be traced to other DNA sequences in this sample. J is TRBJ1-1 and V is TRBV18, with TRBD1 as a possible D gene (6 bases). This CDR3 is built from 12 residues. V lost 3 bases and J lost 5, with 7 bases in between. CDR1 and CDR2 (germline): KGHSH, LQKENI. In DNA, the CDR3 is TGTGCCAGCTCACCTCAGGGGACTGAAGCTTTCTTT. Translated: CASSPQGTEAFF. The complete variable domain, with remaining parts taken from reference TRBV18 and TRBJ1-1, reads NAGVMQNPRHLVRRRGQEARLRCSPMKGHSHVYWYRQLPEEGLKFMVYLQKENIIDESGMPKERFSAEFPKEGPSILRIQQVVRGDSAAYFCASSPQGTEAFFGQGTRLTVV.

The chain employs TRBV5-5 and TRBJ1-3; D may be TRBD1 (6 bases). CDR1 is SGHKS, CDR2 YYEKEE, per germline (reference sequence). The V end lost 0 bases, the J end lost 4 bases, and 11 bases lay between the germline ends. CDR3 size: 15 residues. The CDR3 bases are TGTGCCAGCAGCTTGGGCGGGGGCTTCGGAAACACCATATATTTT. This sequence encodes CASSLGGGFGNTIYF.

J is TRBJ2-7 and V is TRBV7-9; no reliable D call. The CDR3 is 13 amino acids. In germline, CDR1 is SEHNR, CDR2 FQNEAQ (reference sequence). V dropped 8 bases and J dropped 1 base, with 12 bases sitting between them. CDR3 sequence reads: CASGRFSSYEQYF. The CDR3 DNA is TGTGCCAGCGGACGGTTCTCGTCCTACGAGCAGTACTTC. Full variable domain (outside the CDR3, taken from reference TRBV7-9 and TRBJ2-7): DTGVSQNPRHKITKRGQNVTFRCDPISEHNRLYWYRQTLGQGPEFLTYFQNEAQLEKSRLLSDRFSAERPKGSFSTLEIQRTEQGDSAMYLCASGRFSSYEQYFGPGTRLTVT.

The genes are TRBV5-1 and TRBJ2-3; maybe TRBD1 (5 bases). V shed 0 bases and J shed 2 bases, with 13 bases lying between them. CDR3 length equals 16 residues. Germline lookup yields CDR1 SGHRS and CDR2 YFSETQ. CDR3 in amino acids: CASSLEGALSTDTQYF. DNA of the CDR3: TGCGCCAGCAGCTTGGAAGGGGCTCTATCCACAGATACGCAGTATTTT. The variable domain in full, with the rest retrieved from reference TRBV5-1 and TRBJ2-3, is KAGVTQTPRYLIKTRGQQVTLSCSPISGHRSVSWYQQTPGQGLQFLFEYFSETQRNKGNFPGRFSGRQFSNSRSEMNVSTLELGDSALYLCASSLEGALSTDTQYFGPGTRLTVL.

In regard to this clone: Additional DNA sequences in this sample encode the identical CDR3. The chain is built from TRBV5-1 and TRBJ1-5; 9 bases match TRBD1. This CDR3 comprises 14 residues. J gave up 5 bases and V 4 bases, and 4 bases lay outside the gene matches. Germline V lookup: CDR1 SGHRS, CDR2 YFSETQ. CDR3 region: CASSSTGGDQPQHF. The CDR3, as DNA: TGCGCCAGCAGCAGCACAGGGGGCGATCAGCCCCAGCATTTT.